The T cell receptor beta chain under discussion was sequenced for a study of a mutant IDH1 vaccine in newly diagnosed glioma. Indicated time point: week 47, end of study. Every vaccination contained 300 ug of the mutant IDH1 20-mer peptide and was paired with topical imiquimod. Donors harbored newly found WHO grade 3 or 4 IDH1-mutant, ATRX-lost astrocytomas. The CDR3 is made up of 11 amino acids. Germline CDR1 is ENHRY and CDR2 is SYGVKD. Trimming took 8 bases from V and 6 from J, leaving 10 bases between them. TCRdb's table, derived via immunoSEQ multiplex PCR, lists solely in-frame clones and lacks some. The data show about 55,000 clones, about three quarters seen once. This clone showed up just a few times. The antigen is not known.

This sequence joins TRBV10-3 and TRBJ1-1; the D is unclear. The receptor's source is a woman between 40 and 55 years old with glioma. Some clones in this sample may be carry-over from other donors' samples. The source was PBMCs, collected from a glioma patient whose treatment included an IDH1 peptide vaccine. The CDR3 region has the DNA TGTGCCATCGGCGGGATACCTGAAGCTTTCTTT. It translates to CAIGGIPEAFF.